Listed here are 21 T cell receptor beta chains from one sample, sequenced in a study of cytomegalovirus exposure and HLA in healthy donors (dated by TCRdb to 2016 to 2017). Libraries were prepared through the immunoSEQ multiplex PCR assay. For the multiplex PCR, a mixture combining 60 forward primers for TCR Vbeta segments and 13 reverse primers for TCR Jbeta segments was used. Here the immuneACCESS table is served through TCRdb, limited to in-frame sequences with V and J called. Missing clones are a known gap in these copies; in checked studies unresolved V genes cover under half, and the rest lacks a known reason. The sample profile shows approximately 120,000 clones; 77% of them were found once. Roughly 11% of the sample lies in the top ten. Sequences were obtained from PBMCs. Receptors originate from a man aged 35 to 55 in good health and CMV-seropositive.

The chain links TRBV6-5 to TRBJ2-1, with D maybe TRBD2 (7 bases). Germline V gene data show CDR1 as MNHEY and CDR2 as SVGAGI. The CDR3 consists of 15 residues. Between the trimmed V and J ends, which lost 5 bases and 4 bases, there was a span of 15 bases. The chain's CDR3 is CASSIGGAGYNEQFF. The CDR3 nucleotides are TGTGCCAGCAGTATTGGGGGGGCCGGGTACAATGAGCAGTTCTTC.

This sequence joins TRBV4-3 and TRBJ2-3; 15 nucleotides line up with TRBD2. The CDR3 is 16 amino acids. Germline V gene sequence: CDR1 LGHNA, CDR2 YSLEER. V was pared by 5 bases and J by 3 bases, with 3 bases of the junction left unmatched. The CDR3 DNA follows: TGCGCCAGCAGCGACGGACTAGCGGGGGGGACAGATACGCAGTATTTT. Translating gives CASSDGLAGGTDTQYF.

This clone was seen more than once but under ten times. The J gene is TRBJ1-5, the V gene TRBV28; D uncertain. V dropped 6 bases and J dropped 1 base, with 13 bases sitting between them. CDR1 and CDR2 from the germline V gene are MDHEN and SYDVKM. This CDR3 region has 15 residues. CDR3 nucleotides: TGTGCCAGCAGGCCTGCGCGGGTCAGCAATCAGCCCCAGCATTTT. This encodes CASRPARVSNQPQHF.

The chain links TRBV19 to TRBJ2-5; 7 bases align to TRBD1. CDR3 size: 14 residues. Germline loops: CDR1 LNHDA, CDR2 SQIVND (reference sequence). V lost 6 bases and J lost 4; bases outside the gene matches: 8. The CDR3 here is CASRLDRWSETQYF. The DNA for the CDR3 is TGTGCCAGTAGGTTGGACAGGTGGTCAGAGACCCAGTACTTC.

CDR3 sequence: CASRSTAGNTIYF. The CDR3 bases are TGTGCCAGTAGATCGACAGCTGGAAACACCATATATTTT. V is TRBV19 and J is TRBJ1-3, with D possibly matching TRBD1 (5 bases). Germline V gene sequence: CDR1 LNHDA, CDR2 SQIVND (reference sequence). With 6 bases removed from V and 2 bases from J, the gap between germline ends came to 8 bases. The CDR3 loop spans 13 amino acids.

The gene calls are TRBV7-2 and TRBJ2-1, with a weak D call TRBD1 (6 bases). Germline CDR1 is SGHTA and CDR2 is FQGNSA. This CDR3 contains 16 residues. The V end was cut by 1 base, the J end by 4 bases, with 14 bases between. CDR3 DNA sequence: TGTGCCAGCAGCTTAGACCCGGGGACATCTTACAATGAGCAGTTCTTC. Its protein product is CASSLDPGTSYNEQFF.

In its sample, this clone was seen a few times. The J gene is TRBJ2-1, the V gene TRBV7-9; the match to TRBD2 covers 10 bases. J gave up 7 bases and V 4 bases, and 10 bases lay outside the gene matches. The V gene's germline CDR1 is SEHNR and CDR2 FQNEAQ (reference sequence). This CDR3 comprises 16 residues. The CDR3: CASSSPLAGVDNEQFF. The CDR3 DNA reads TGTGCCAGCAGCTCGCCGCTAGCGGGGGTCGATAATGAGCAGTTCTTC.

The chain is built from TRBV28 and TRBJ1-2, with D perhaps TRBD1 (5 bases). CDR1 and CDR2 from the germline V gene are MDHEN and SYDVKM. Trimming shortened V by 1 base and J by 7 bases, and 13 bases separated the two germline ends. This CDR3 is 14 amino acids long. Here the CDR3 reads CASSLFGRASGYTF. The DNA for the CDR3 is TGTGCCAGCAGTTTATTCGGCAGGGCTTCTGGCTACACCTTC.

The chain is built from TRBV5-1 and TRBJ1-6; a possible D gene is TRBD1 (5 bases). Germline V gives CDR1 SGHRS, CDR2 YFSETQ. The V end lost 4 bases, the J end lost 8 bases, and 10 bases lay between the germline ends. The CDR3 covers 13 residues. The CDR3 coding sequence is TGCGCCAGCAGCCCTGGAGGGGATTCACCCCTCCACTTT. Amino acid sequence: CASSPGGDSPLHF.

The V gene is TRBV5-1, the J gene TRBJ2-3, with a tentative D call TRBD2 (6 bases). The germline V and J ends were trimmed by 5 bases and 4 bases, with 20 bases remaining between them. The CDR3 totals 16 residues. Germline CDR1 reads SGHRS; CDR2 reads YFSETQ. Here the CDR3 reads CASREGSGRGADTQYF. The CDR3 DNA reads TGCGCCAGCAGGGAGGGTAGCGGCCGGGGAGCAGATACGCAGTATTTT.

The V gene is TRBV11-2, the J gene TRBJ2-5, with 11 positions matching TRBD1. V gave up 5 bases and J gave up 1 base; unmatched junction bases: 6. The CDR3 sequence is 16 residues long. Per germline, CDR1 SGHAT and CDR2 FQNNGV. CDR3 loop: CASSHRGTGGQETQYF. CDR3 bases: TGTGCCAGCAGCCATAGGGGGACAGGGGGCCAAGAGACCCAGTACTTC.

The chain employs TRBV5-5 and TRBJ2-2; 7 positions agree with TRBD2. The J segment lost 0 bases and the V segment lost 3 bases, leaving 5 bases of the junction unmatched. This CDR3 spans 16 amino acids. Germline V gene lookup returns CDR1 SGHKS and CDR2 YYEKEE (reference sequence). The CDR3 bases are TGTGCCAGCAGCTCTGGCGGGGGAGCGAACACCGGGGAGCTGTTTTTT. Amino acid sequence: CASSSGGGANTGELFF.

This clone was found a few times. The chain joins TRBV12-5 to TRBJ2-3, with a tentative D call TRBD2 (7 bases). The CDR3 consists of 20 residues. The germline CDR1 and CDR2 sequences are LGHNT and FRNRAP. V was pared by 1 base and J by 2 bases, with 25 bases between. CDR3 protein: CASGLALPRGGGVNTDTQYF. The DNA for the CDR3 is TGTGCTAGTGGTTTGGCGCTCCCACGGGGCGGGGGCGTAAACACAGATACGCAGTATTTT.

Note on this clone: Compared with germline, one end of the junction differs, possibly owing to a read error. At the DNA level, this CDR3 is encoded by other sequences in the same sample as well. This chain joins TRBV5-1 and TRBJ2-7; maybe TRBD1 (6 bases). The V gene's germline CDR1 is SGHRS and CDR2 YFSETQ. The CDR3 contains 18 residues. CDR3 nucleotide sequence: TGTGCCAGCAGCTTGGCCTCTCTCCCACAGGGTTTTAGCTACGAGCAGTACTTC. Its protein is CASSLASLPQGFSYEQYF.

The V gene is TRBV7-9, the J gene TRBJ2-4; no firm D call. Trimming took 5 bases from V and 0 from J, leaving 17 bases between them. The CDR3 loop spans 17 amino acids. Germline V lookup: CDR1 SEHNR, CDR2 FQNEAQ (reference sequence). CDR3 in DNA: TGTGCCAGCAGCCCATGGGCAGGAACTCTAGCCAAAAACATTCAGTACTTC. Translating it yields CASSPWAGTLAKNIQYF.

This clone was seen once. The chain combines TRBV7-2 with TRBJ2-7; TRBD2 might be the D (5 bases). CDR1 SGHTA and CDR2 FQGNSA come from the germline V gene. V was cut by 4 bases and J by 4 bases, with 17 bases left in between. The CDR3 consists of 15 residues. The chain's CDR3 is CASSSSREAVYEQYF. CDR3 coding DNA: TGTGCCAGCAGCTCCTCACGTGAAGCGGTGTACGAGCAGTACTTC.

The chain carries TRBV4-3 and TRBJ1-2, with D possibly matching TRBD1 (6 bases). CDR1 LGHNA and CDR2 YSLEER come from the germline V gene. There are 15 residues in the CDR3. V was pared by 2 bases and J by 3 bases, with 13 bases between. The CDR3 spells CASSQLPGHYYGYTF. CDR3 bases: TGCGCCAGCAGCCAATTACCGGGACACTACTATGGCTACACCTTC.

The chain links TRBV5-5 to TRBJ2-5; 8 nucleotides line up with TRBD2. The CDR3 spans 16 residues. Germline V CDR1 and CDR2: SGHKS, YYEKEE (reference sequence). The ends lost 4 bases at V and 5 bases at J; junction bases unmatched: 13. This chain's CDR3 is CASSISAGARRETQYF. In nucleotides, the CDR3 is TGTGCCAGCAGCATCTCAGCGGGGGCGCGCCGTGAGACCCAGTACTTC.

J is TRBJ1-5 and V is TRBV6-5; D remains unclear. The CDR3 has 13 residues. Germline V gene lookup returns CDR1 MNHEY and CDR2 SVGAGI. V was cut by 0 bases and J by 4 bases, with 4 bases left in between. The CDR3 is CASSYSRNQPQHF. The CDR3 DNA reads TGTGCCAGCAGTTACTCGAGGAATCAGCCCCAGCATTTT.

The V call is TRBV7-2, the J call TRBJ2-7; 7 positions agree with TRBD2. The CDR3 extends over 16 amino acids. Looked up from germline, CDR1 is SGHTA and CDR2 is FQGNSA. The V and J ends lost 5 bases and 0 bases, in that order; junction bases with no gene match: 10. The CDR3 DNA reads as TGTGCCAGCAGCCTCTCCGGCGGGGGAAACTCCTACGAGCAGTACTTC. It encodes CASSLSGGGNSYEQYF.

This sequence joins TRBV7-2 and TRBJ2-1, with 7 bases that match TRBD1. V trimming: 4 bases; J trimming: 9 bases; junction bases outside the gene matches: 15. The germline V gene has CDR1 SGHTA and CDR2 FQGNSA. The CDR3 is 16 residues long. In DNA, the CDR3 is TGTGCCAGCAGCTCCTACCGGGCAGGGGGTCGGACTGAGCAGTTCTTC. It codes for CASSSYRAGGRTEQFF.